The 17 T cell receptor beta chains reported below all come from one sample, sequenced in a study of T cell repertoires in cytomegalovirus infection. TCRdb passed the reads through MiXCR, listing each CDR3 protein once. The sample includes approximately 500,000 distinct CDR3 sequences, 16% of them seen just once. Material: CD8+ T cells from PBMCs. These receptors originate from a human donor in good health (CMV status not recorded). Some clones in this sample may be carry-over from other donors' samples.

The chain employs TRBV10-2 and TRBJ1-2; no firm D call. CDR3 length: 12 residues. V was clipped by 5 bases and J by 9 bases, with 13 bases between them. CDR1 WSHSY and CDR2 SAAADI come from the germline V gene. CDR3 bases: TGCGCCAGCAGTACGGGCCCTGATTGCTACACCTTC. Translated: CASSTGPDCYTF.

The CDR3 spells CASSIVQGRQETQYF. CDR3 nucleotide sequence: TGTGCCAGTAGTATAGTCCAGGGTCGCCAAGAGACCCAGTACTTC. The chain carries TRBV19 and TRBJ2-5, with D perhaps matching TRBD1 (5 bases). There are 15 residues in the CDR3. V lost 1 base to trimming and J lost 1 base, with 10 bases between them. Looked up from germline, CDR1 is LNHDA and CDR2 is SQIVND (reference sequence).

In its sample, this clonotype was seen many times. The rearrangement links TRBV11-2 to TRBJ2-1; TRBD2 matches 13 bases. CDR3 length: 16 amino acids. With 2 bases clipped from V and 6 bases from J, the junction kept 4 bases outside the gene matches. Per the germline V gene, CDR1 is SGHAT and CDR2 is FQNNGV. DNA of the CDR3: TGTGCCAGCAGCTTATGGACTAGCGGGAGCAGCAATGAGCAGTTCTTC. Translating gives CASSLWTSGSSNEQFF.

The DNA of the CDR3 is TGTGCCAGCAGTCCACGGGGCTTTAATGAAAAACTGTTTTTT. It specifies CASSPRGFNEKLFF. The V call is TRBV27, the J call TRBJ1-4, with D possibly TRBD1 on 5 matching bases. The CDR3 is 14 residues long. Germline V lookup: CDR1 MNHEY, CDR2 SMNVEV (reference sequence). The V end lost 5 bases, the J end lost 4 bases, and 11 bases lay between the germline ends. The full variable domain, rest sourced from reference TRBV27 and TRBJ1-4, is EAQVTQNPRYLITVTGKKLTVTCSQNMNHEYMSWYRQDPGLGLRQIYYSMNVEVTDKGDVPEGYKVSRKEKRNFPLILESPSPNQTSLYFCASSPRGFNEKLFFGSGTQLSVL.

This clonotype turned up a few times. This sequence joins TRBV4-1 and TRBJ1-5; no clear D gene. Trimming stripped 1 base from V and 4 bases from J, with 5 bases between. The CDR3 covers 13 residues. Looked up from germline, CDR1 is MGHRA and CDR2 is YSYEKL. CDR3 sequence: CASSQGTNQPQHF. The CDR3, as DNA: TGCGCCAGCAGCCAAGGCACGAATCAGCCCCAGCATTTT.

The V and J genes are TRBV6-1 and TRBJ1-1; D might be TRBD1 (5 bases). Germline V CDR1 and CDR2: MNHNS, SASEGT. V shed 5 bases and J shed 0 bases, with 10 bases lying between them. The CDR3 is 14 residues long. The DNA of the CDR3 is TGTGCCAGCAGTACGAGAGGGGTGAACACTGAAGCTTTCTTT. Amino acids: CASSTRGVNTEAFF.

This clonotype was picked up many times. The chain is built from TRBV7-9 and TRBJ2-7; 9 bases are a match to TRBD1. The CDR3 consists of 15 residues. With 1 base clipped from V and 2 bases from J, the junction kept 3 bases outside the gene matches. Germline values: CDR1 SEHNR, CDR2 FQNEAQ (reference sequence). The CDR3 coding sequence is TGTGCCAGCAGCTTAGGGGACAGGGCTGCCTACGAGCAGTACTTC. The encoded protein is CASSLGDRAAYEQYF.

V usage is TRBV12-3 or TRBV12-4 and J usage is TRBJ2-1, with 7 bases matching TRBD2. This CDR3 is 14 amino acids long. The ends lost 3 bases at V and 5 bases at J; junction bases unmatched: 4. CDR3 in DNA: TGTGCCAGCAGTTTCTGGCTAGCGGACAATGAGCAGTTCTTC. This encodes CASSFWLADNEQFF.

The chain is built from TRBV10-3 and TRBJ2-7; D perhaps matches TRBD2 (5 bases). CDR1 is ENHRY and CDR2 is SYGVKD in the germline V gene. V lost 2 bases and J 3 bases, leaving 11 bases between the germline ends. The CDR3 has 14 amino acids. The CDR3 loop is CAISEPSGGYEQYF. DNA of the CDR3: TGTGCCATCAGTGAGCCCAGCGGAGGCTACGAGCAGTACTTC.

The table lists this clonotype with a few counts. CDR3 DNA: TGTGCCAGCAGCTTAGAACCCGGGGGCGCCCCCTTCGGGGAGCAGTTCTTC. Translating it yields CASSLEPGGAPFGEQFF. The chain combines TRBV7-8 with TRBJ2-1; D could derive from TRBD1 or TRBD2 (6 bases each). Trimming cost V 1 base and J 10 bases, with 23 bases left between them. Looked up from germline, CDR1 is SGHVS and CDR2 is FQNEAQ. The CDR3 is 17 amino acids.

This chain links TRBV28 with TRBJ2-1, with 11 positions matching TRBD2. The CDR3 contains 18 residues. Germline V gene sequence: CDR1 MDHEN, CDR2 SYDVKM. V shed 5 bases, J shed 2 bases, and the junction held 11 bases outside the gene matches. CDR3 in DNA: TGTGCCAGCAGTCGCCGACTAATAGCGGGAGGGACCTACAATGAGCAGTTCTTC. This sequence encodes CASSRRLIAGGTYNEQFF.

This clonotype was detected many times. This chain uses TRBV7-9 with TRBJ1-4; D possibly corresponds to TRBD1 (5 bases). Germline V gene lookup returns CDR1 SEHNR and CDR2 FQNEAQ (reference sequence). CDR3 length: 14 residues. V lost 4 bases and J 5 bases, leaving 11 bases between the germline ends. DNA for the CDR3: TGTGCCAGCAGCTCCGCCCGGGGGAATGAAAAACTGTTTTTT. Protein product: CASSSARGNEKLFF.

This clonotype was counted at least ten times. The chain carries TRBV28 and TRBJ1-4; 7 positions match TRBD1. Germline values: CDR1 MDHEN, CDR2 SYDVKM. V lost 6 bases, J lost 4 bases, and 8 bases stayed unmatched. The CDR3 extends over 15 amino acids. For the CDR3, the DNA is TGTGCCAGCAGATTAACAGGGGCCTTTAATGAAAAACTGTTTTTT. The encoded protein is CASRLTGAFNEKLFF. Full variable domain (outside the CDR3, taken from reference TRBV28 and TRBJ1-4): DVKVTQSSRYLVKRTGEKVFLECVQDMDHENMFWYRQDPGLGLRLIYFSYDVKMKEKGDIPEGYSVSREKKERFSLILESASTNQTSMYLCASRLTGAFNEKLFFGSGTQLSVL.

The chain joins TRBV7-6 to TRBJ1-2; 9 bases map to TRBD1. V lost 5 bases to trimming and J lost 8 bases; unmatched junction nucleotides: 9. Germline CDR1 SGHVS, CDR2 FNYEAQ. This CDR3 is 14 amino acids long. The CDR3 here is CASSPSRDRDGYTF. The CDR3 DNA reads TGTGCCAGCAGCCCGTCCCGGGACAGGGACGGCTACACCTTC.

This clonotype was found many times. V gene TRBV7-9 combines with J gene TRBJ1-4, with D hard to call. The CDR3 is made up of 16 amino acids. The germline V and J ends were trimmed by 3 bases and 0 bases, with 11 bases remaining between them. Germline V gives CDR1 SEHNR, CDR2 FQNEAQ (reference sequence). This chain's CDR3 is CASSFSLLTTNEKLFF. The CDR3 DNA sequence: TGTGCCAGCAGCTTCTCTCTTCTGACAACTAATGAAAAACTGTTTTTT. Drawing the rest from reference TRBV7-9 and TRBJ1-4, the complete variable domain is DTGVSQNPRHKITKRGQNVTFRCDPISEHNRLYWYRQTLGQGPEFLTYFQNEAQLEKSRLLSDRFSAERPKGSFSTLEIQRTEQGDSAMYLCASSFSLLTTNEKLFFGSGTQLSVL.

J is TRBJ2-4 and V is TRBV5-4, with 11 bases fitting TRBD2. The CDR3 loop spans 20 amino acids. Germline CDR1 reads SGHNT; CDR2 reads YYREEE (reference sequence). The trim removed 0 bases at V and 1 base at J, leaving 12 bases unmatched. The CDR3 coding sequence is TGTGCCAGCAGCTTGGGAAGAGCGACTAGCGGGATACTCGCCAAAAACATTCAGTACTTC. Its translation is CASSLGRATSGILAKNIQYF.

This chain joins TRBV19 and TRBJ1-1; 8 positions agree with TRBD1. The germline CDR1 and CDR2 sequences are LNHDA and SQIVND (reference sequence). J lost 5 bases, V lost 6 bases, and 8 bases had no gene match. The CDR3 has 14 amino acids. CDR3 nucleotide sequence: TGTGCCAGTAGCTTACAGGGGGGTAGGACTGAAGCTTTCTTT. This gives the protein CASSLQGGRTEAFF.